This TCR beta chain was sequenced during a study of blood T cell repertoires in COVID-19. The assay was immunoSEQ multiplex PCR, and TCRdb's table has in-frame clones only and misses some. This table holds about 180,000 clones, around 87% found once. CDR1 SEHNR and CDR2 FQNEAQ come from the germline V gene (reference sequence). The CDR3 covers 18 residues. Trimming at V came to 2 bases and at J to 4 bases, leaving 14 bases not matched to a gene. The sequencing sample was made of peripheral blood. The chain is built from TRBV7-9 and TRBJ2-1, with TRBD1 matching over 7 bases. This TCR was recovered from a man aged 40-49 years with active or convalescent COVID-19. This CDR3 reads CASSLPSMNRGSYNEQFF. The CDR3 region has the DNA TGTGCCAGCAGCTTACCCTCGATGAACAGGGGATCATACAATGAGCAGTTCTTC.